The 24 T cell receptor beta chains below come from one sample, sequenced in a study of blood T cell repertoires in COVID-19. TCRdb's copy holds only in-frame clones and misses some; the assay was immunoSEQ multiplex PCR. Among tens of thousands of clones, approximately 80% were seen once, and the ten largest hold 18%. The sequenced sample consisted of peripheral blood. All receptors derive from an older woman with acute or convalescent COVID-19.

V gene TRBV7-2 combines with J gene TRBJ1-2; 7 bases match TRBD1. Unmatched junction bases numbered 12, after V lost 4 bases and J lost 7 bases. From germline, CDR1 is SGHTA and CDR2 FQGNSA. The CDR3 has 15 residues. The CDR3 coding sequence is TGTGCCAGCAGCTCCACCCGGGACAGTTTATCTGGCTACACCTTC. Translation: CASSSTRDSLSGYTF.

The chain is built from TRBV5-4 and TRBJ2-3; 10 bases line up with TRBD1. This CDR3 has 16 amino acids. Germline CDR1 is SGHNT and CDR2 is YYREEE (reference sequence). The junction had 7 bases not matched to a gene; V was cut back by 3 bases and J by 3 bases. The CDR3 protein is CASSSGTGAGTDTQYF. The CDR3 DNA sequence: TGTGCCAGCAGCTCCGGGACAGGGGCAGGGACAGATACGCAGTATTTT.

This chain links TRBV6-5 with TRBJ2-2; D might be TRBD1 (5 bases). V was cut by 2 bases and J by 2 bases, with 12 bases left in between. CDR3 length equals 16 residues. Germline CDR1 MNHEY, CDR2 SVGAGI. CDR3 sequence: CASSYMSGFNTGELFF. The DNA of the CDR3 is TGTGCCAGCAGTTACATGTCAGGGTTCAACACCGGGGAGCTGTTTTTT.

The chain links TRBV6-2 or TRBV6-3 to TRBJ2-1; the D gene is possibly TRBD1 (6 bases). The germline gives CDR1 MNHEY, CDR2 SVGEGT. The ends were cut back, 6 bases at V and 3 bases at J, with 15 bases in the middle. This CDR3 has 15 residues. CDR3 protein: CASSQAGQIYNEQFF. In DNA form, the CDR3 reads TGTGCCAGCAGCCAGGCCGGACAGATCTACAATGAGCAGTTCTTC.

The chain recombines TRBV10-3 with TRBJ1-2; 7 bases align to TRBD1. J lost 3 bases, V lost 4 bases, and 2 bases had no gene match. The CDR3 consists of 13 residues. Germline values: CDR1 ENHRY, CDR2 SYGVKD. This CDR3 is CAISGDSDYGYTF. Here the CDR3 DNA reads TGTGCCATCAGTGGGGACAGCGACTATGGCTACACCTTC.

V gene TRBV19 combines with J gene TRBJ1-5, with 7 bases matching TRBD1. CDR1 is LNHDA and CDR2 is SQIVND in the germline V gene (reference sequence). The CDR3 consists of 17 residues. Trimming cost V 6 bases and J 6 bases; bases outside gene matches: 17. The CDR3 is CASSLTHDRVLSQPQHF. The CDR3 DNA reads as TGTGCCAGTAGCCTAACCCACGACAGGGTCCTCAGTCAGCCCCAGCATTTT. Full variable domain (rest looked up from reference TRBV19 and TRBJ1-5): DGGITQSPKYLFRKEGQNVTLSCEQNLNHDAMYWYRQDPGQGLRLIYYSQIVNDFQKGDIAEGYSVSREKKESFPLTVTSAQKNPTAFYLCASSLTHDRVLSQPQHFGDGTRLSIL.

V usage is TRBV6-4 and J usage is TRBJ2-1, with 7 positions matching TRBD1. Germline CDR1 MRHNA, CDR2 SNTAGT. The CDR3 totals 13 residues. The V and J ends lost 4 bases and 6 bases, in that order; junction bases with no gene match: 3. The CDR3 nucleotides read TGTGCCAGCAGTGTCTCAGGGGGCAATGAGCAGTTCTTC. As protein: CASSVSGGNEQFF.

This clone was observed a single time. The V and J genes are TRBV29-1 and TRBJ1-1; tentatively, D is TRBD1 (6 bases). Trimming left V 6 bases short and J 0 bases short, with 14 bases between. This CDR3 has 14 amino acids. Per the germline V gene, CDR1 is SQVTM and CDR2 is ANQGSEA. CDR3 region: CSVDETGLNTEAFF. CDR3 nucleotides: TGCAGCGTGGACGAAACAGGGTTGAACACTGAAGCTTTCTTT.

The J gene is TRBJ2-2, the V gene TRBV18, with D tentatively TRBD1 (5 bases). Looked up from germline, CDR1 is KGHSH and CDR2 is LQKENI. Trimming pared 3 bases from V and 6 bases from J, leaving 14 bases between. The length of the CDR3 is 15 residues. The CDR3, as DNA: TGTGCCAGCTCACCTTCGGACATATGGCCCGGGGAGCTGTTTTTT. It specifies CASSPSDIWPGELFF.

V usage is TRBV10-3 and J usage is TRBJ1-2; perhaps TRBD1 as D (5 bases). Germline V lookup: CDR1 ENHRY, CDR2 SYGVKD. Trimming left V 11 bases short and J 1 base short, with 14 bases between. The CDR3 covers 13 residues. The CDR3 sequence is CAVQQDINYGYTF. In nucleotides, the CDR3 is TGTGCCGTCCAACAGGACATTAACTATGGCTACACCTTC.

As DNA, the CDR3 is TGTGCCAGCAGTACCGACACAAATAATCAGCCCCAGCATTTT. Protein sequence: CASSTDTNNQPQHF. V and J are TRBV3-1 (or the pseudogene TRBV3-2) and TRBJ1-5; D gene unclear. The CDR3 is 14 residues long. The germline V gene has CDR1 LGHDT and CDR2 YNNKEL (reference sequence). Trimming removed 6 bases from V and 4 bases from J, with 13 bases in between.

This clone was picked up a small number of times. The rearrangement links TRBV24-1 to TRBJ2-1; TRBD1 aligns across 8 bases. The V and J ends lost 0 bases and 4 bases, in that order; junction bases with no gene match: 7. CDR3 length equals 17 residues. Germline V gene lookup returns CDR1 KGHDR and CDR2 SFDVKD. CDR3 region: CATSDLETGVNYNEQFF. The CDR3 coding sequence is TGTGCCACCAGTGATTTGGAGACAGGGGTTAATTACAATGAGCAGTTCTTC.

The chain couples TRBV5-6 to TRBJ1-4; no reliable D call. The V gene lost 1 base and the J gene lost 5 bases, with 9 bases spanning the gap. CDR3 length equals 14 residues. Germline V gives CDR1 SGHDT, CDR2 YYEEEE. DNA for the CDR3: TGTGCCAGCAGCTTGCTGGAGGACAATGAAAAACTGTTTTTT. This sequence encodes CASSLLEDNEKLFF.

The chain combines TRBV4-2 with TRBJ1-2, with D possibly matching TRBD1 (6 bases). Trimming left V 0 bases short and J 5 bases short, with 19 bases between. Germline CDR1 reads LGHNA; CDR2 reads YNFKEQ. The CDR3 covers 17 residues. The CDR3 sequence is CASSQDPRGGSGYGYTF. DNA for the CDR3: TGTGCCAGCAGCCAAGATCCGAGGGGGGGCTCTGGGTATGGCTACACCTTC.

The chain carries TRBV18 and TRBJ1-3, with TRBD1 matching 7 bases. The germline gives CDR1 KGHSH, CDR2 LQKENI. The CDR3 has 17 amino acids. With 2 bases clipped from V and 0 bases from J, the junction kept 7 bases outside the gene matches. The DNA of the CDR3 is TGTGCCAGCTCACCAACGACAGGGAAGAACTCTGGAAACACCATATATTTT. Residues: CASSPTTGKNSGNTIYF.

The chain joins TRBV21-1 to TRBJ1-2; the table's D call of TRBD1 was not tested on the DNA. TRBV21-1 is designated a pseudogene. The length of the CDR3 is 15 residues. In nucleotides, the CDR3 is TGTGCCAGCAGCAGCAGACAGGGCATGAACTATGGCTACACCTTC. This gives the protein CASSSRQGMNYGYTF.

The CDR3 coding sequence is TGTGCCACCAGTGACTCTTCTGTGGCTAATTCACCCCTCCACTTT. It codes for CATSDSSVANSPLHF. The rearrangement joins TRBV24-1 to TRBJ1-6, with D hard to call. This CDR3 has 15 residues. Germline CDR1 KGHDR, CDR2 SFDVKD. V lost 4 bases and J 6 bases, leaving 12 bases between the germline ends.

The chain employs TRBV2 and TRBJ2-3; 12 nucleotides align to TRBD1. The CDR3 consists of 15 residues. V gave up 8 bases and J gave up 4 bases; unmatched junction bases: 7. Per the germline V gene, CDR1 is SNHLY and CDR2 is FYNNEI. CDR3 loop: CASAKGTGGPDTQYF. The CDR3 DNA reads TGTGCCAGCGCGAAGGGGACAGGGGGCCCAGATACGCAGTATTTT.

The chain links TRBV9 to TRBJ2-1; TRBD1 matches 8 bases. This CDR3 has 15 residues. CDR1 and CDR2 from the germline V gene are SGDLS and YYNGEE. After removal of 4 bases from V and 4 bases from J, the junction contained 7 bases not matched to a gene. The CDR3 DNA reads TGTGCCAGCAGCATCCGACAGGGGCCTTACAATGAGCAGTTCTTC. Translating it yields CASSIRQGPYNEQFF.

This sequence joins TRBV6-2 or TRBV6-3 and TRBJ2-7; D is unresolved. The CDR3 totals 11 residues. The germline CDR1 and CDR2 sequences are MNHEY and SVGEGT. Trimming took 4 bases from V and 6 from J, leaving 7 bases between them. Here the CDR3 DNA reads TGTGCCAGCAGTTTAAGAGGCGAGCAGTACTTC. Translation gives CASSLRGEQYF.

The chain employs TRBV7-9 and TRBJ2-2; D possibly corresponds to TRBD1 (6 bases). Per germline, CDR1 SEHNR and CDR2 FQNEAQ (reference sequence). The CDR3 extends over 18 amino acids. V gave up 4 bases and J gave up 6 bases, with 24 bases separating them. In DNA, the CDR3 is TGTGCCAGCAGCTCCCCCCCACCTGACGGACAGAGGGCCGGGGAGCTGTTTTTT. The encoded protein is CASSSPPPDGQRAGELFF.

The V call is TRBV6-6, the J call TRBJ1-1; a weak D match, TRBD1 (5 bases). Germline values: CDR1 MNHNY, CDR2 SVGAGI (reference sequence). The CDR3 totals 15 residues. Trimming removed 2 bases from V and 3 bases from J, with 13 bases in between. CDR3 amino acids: CASSYIQGADTEAFF. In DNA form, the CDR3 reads TGTGCCAGCAGTTACATACAAGGGGCAGACACTGAAGCTTTCTTT.

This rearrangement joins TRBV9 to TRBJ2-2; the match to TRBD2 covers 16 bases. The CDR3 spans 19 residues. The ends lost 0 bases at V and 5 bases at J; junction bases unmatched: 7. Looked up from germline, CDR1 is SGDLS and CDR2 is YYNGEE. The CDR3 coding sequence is TGTGCCAGCAGCGTAGCTCGGGGACTAGCGGGGGGGCTTACCGGGGAGCTGTTTTTT. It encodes CASSVARGLAGGLTGELFF.

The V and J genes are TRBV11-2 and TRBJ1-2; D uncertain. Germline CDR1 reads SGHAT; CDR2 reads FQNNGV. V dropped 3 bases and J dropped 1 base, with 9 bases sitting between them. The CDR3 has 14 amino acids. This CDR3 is CASSFSAFNYGYTF. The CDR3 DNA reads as TGTGCCAGCAGCTTTAGCGCGTTTAACTATGGCTACACCTTC.